This is a list of T cell receptor beta chains from one sample in a study of metastatic and nonmetastatic thyroid tumors. MiXCR was used by TCRdb to re-call the PCR reads. The table has 20,000 to 25,000 clones, approximately 10% seen once. Sequenced material: blood. The receptors here all came from a female donor with papillary thyroid cancer or a benign thyroid nodule (not recorded which). Some clones in this sample may be carry-over from other donors' samples. The CDR3 runs from the conserved cysteine through the conserved F or W. A D gene is named only where the DNA matches it firmly. Size is stated for part of the rows, as once, few or many counts, or as a class when the clone is expanded.

size,D,V,J,DNA,CDR3
many,-,TRBV7-6,TRBJ2-7,TGTGCCAGCAGCTTAGTATCTGGGGGGCACGAGCAGTACTTC,CASSLVSGGHEQYF
-,-,TRBV6-2/TRBV6-3,TRBJ1-2,TGTGCCAGCATCACAGGGTACGGCTATGGCTACACCTTC,CASITGYGYGYTF
many,TRBD2,TRBV20-1,TRBJ2-7,TGCAGTGCTCAGCGGGACGACTACGAGCAGTACTTC,CSAQRDDYEQYF
many,TRBD1,TRBV20-1,TRBJ2-7,TGCAGTGCATCTATTGGACAGGGGACATACTACGAGCAGTACTTC,CSASIGQGTYYEQYF
many,-,TRBV24-1,TRBJ2-5,TGTGCCACCAGTGATTTGGCTGGAGAGACCCAGTACTTC,CATSDLAGETQYF
many,-,TRBV20-1,TRBJ2-4,TGCAGTGCTAAGAGAGGCAGACTAGCCAAAAACATTCAGTACTTC,CSAKRGRLAKNIQYF
medium-sized,TRBD2,TRBV6-1,TRBJ2-3,TGTGCCAGCAGTTCCGGGACTAGCGGCACAGATACGCAGTATTTT,CASSSGTSGTDTQYF
many,-,TRBV7-2,TRBJ1-6,TGTGCCAGCAGCCAGACAGTAAATTCACCCCTCCACTTT,CASSQTVNSPLHF
once,-,TRBV20-1,TRBJ2-7,TGCAGTGCTATTGCGCCTAGCGACTTCTACGAGCAGTACTTC,CSAIAPSDFYEQYF
many,-,TRBV29-1,TRBJ2-5,TGCAGCGTTGACAGGGTGGGGGAGACCCAGTACTTC,CSVDRVGETQYF
medium-sized,TRBD1,TRBV7-2,TRBJ2-7,TGTGCCAGCAGCTTGCGGGGACAGGGCGACGAGCAGTACTTC,CASSLRGQGDEQYF
many,TRBD2,TRBV2,TRBJ2-1,TGTGCCAGCAGTGCTGCGGGAGCTATGGACAATGAGCAGTTCTTC,CASSAAGAMDNEQFF
many,TRBD2,TRBV4-1,TRBJ2-1,TGCGCCAGCAGCCAAGATAGCGGGAGCTACAATGAGCAGTTCTTC,CASSQDSGSYNEQFF
-,-,TRBV27,TRBJ1-5,TGTGCCAGCAGGTTCTGCGCAGGGATCTATCAGCCCCAGCATTTT,CASRFCAGIYQPQHF
-,TRBD2,TRBV6-1,TRBJ2-5,TGTGCCAGCAACCTCGGGAGGAGGGGACAAGAGACCCAGTACTTC,CASNLGRRGQETQYF
many,-,TRBV2,TRBJ1-1,TGTGCCAGCAGTGTGGGGGGCACTGAAGCTTTCTTT,CASSVGGTEAFF
-,-,TRBV19,TRBJ2-3,TGTGCCAGTAGTCTCCTTGGAGCGTCTAGCACAGATACGCAGTATTTT,CASSLLGASSTDTQYF
many,-,TRBV7-2,TRBJ2-7,TGTGCCAGCGGGCAATCCTACGAGCAGTACTTC,CASGQSYEQYF
many,-,TRBV24-1,TRBJ2-3,TGTGCCACCAGAGGGTTCAGGGAGACAGATACGCAGTATTTT,CATRGFRETDTQYF
-,-,TRBV6-2/TRBV6-3,TRBJ2-5,TGTGCCAGCAGTTCCCGACCGGGGAGCCCCCAAGAGACCCAGTACTTC,CASSSRPGSPQETQYF
many,-,TRBV7-8,TRBJ2-2,TGTGCCAGCAGCTTGACCCCCCCCCCCCACAACACCGGGGAGCTGTTTTTT,CASSLTPPPHNTGELFF
many,-,TRBV20-1,TRBJ2-5,TGCAGTGCTAGCGGGGGAAGGGTGACCCAGTACTTC,CSASGGRVTQYF
medium-sized,-,TRBV6-4,TRBJ2-1,TGTGCCAGCAGTGCGGGCTCCTACAATGAGCAGTTCTTC,CASSAGSYNEQFF
-,TRBD2,TRBV3-1,TRBJ2-7,TGTGCCAGCAGCCTACGGACTAGCGGGGCCTCCCACGAGCAGTGCTTC,CASSLRTSGASHEQCF
many,TRBD2,TRBV7-2,TRBJ2-7,TGTGCCAGCAGCTCAACTAGCGGGAGATACGAGCAGTACTTC,CASSSTSGRYEQYF
many,-,TRBV30,TRBJ1-1,TGTGCCTGGAGTGCCTTAGGGGGGGGCACTGAAGCTTTCTTT,CAWSALGGGTEAFF
medium-sized,-,TRBV6-2/TRBV6-3,TRBJ2-7,TGTGCCAGCAGTTCGCCCCTTGACGAGCAGTACTTC,CASSSPLDEQYF
-,-,TRBV11-1,TRBJ2-1,TGTGCCAGCAGCTCCGTGCGCAGCTCCTACAATGAGCAGTTCTTC,CASSSVRSSYNEQFF
-,-,TRBV10-3,TRBJ2-1,TGTGCCGTAACCAGGGGTAGGGACTCCTCCTACAATGAGCAGTTCTTC,CAVTRGRDSSYNEQFF
many,TRBD2,TRBV19,TRBJ2-1,TGTGCCACCAGTGAAGGCGGGAGGGCCTACAATGAGCAGTTCTTC,CATSEGGRAYNEQFF
many,-,TRBV19,TRBJ2-1,TGTGCCACTAGGGGGACACCCTACAATGAGCAGTTCTTC,CATRGTPYNEQFF
many,-,TRBV11-1,TRBJ2-1,TGTGCCAGCAGCAAAGGCGGTAGCGGAGAGTACAATGAGCAGTTCTTC,CASSKGGSGEYNEQFF
-,-,TRBV19,TRBJ1-1,TGTGCCAGTAGTATCTCCCAGAGTAACACTGAAGCTTTCTTT,CASSISQSNTEAFF
many,-,TRBV9,TRBJ2-7,TGTGCCAGCAGCGTAGCGGGGGAGTCAAGCTACGAGCAGTACTTC,CASSVAGESSYEQYF
medium-sized,-,TRBV20-1,TRBJ2-7,TGCAGTGCTAGGGCCCAGCCAACCTACGAGCAGTACTTC,CSARAQPTYEQYF
-,-,TRBV6-4,TRBJ2-3,TGTGCCCGCAGTGACTCCGAGGCAGATACGCCGTATTTT,CARSDSEADTPYF
few,-,TRBV6-1,TRBJ1-1,TGTACCAGCGAGAGTACAGGGACCACTGGAGCTTTCTTT,CTSESTGTTGAFF
-,-,TRBV6-1,TRBJ2-5,TGTGCCAGCAGTGTACAGGTGGGCTGCCAAGAGGCCCAGTACTTC,CASSVQVGCQEAQYF
many,-,TRBV4-1,TRBJ1-6,TGCGCCAGCAGCCAAGGGCGGGGGGGACACAATTCACCCCTCCACTTT,CASSQGRGGHNSPLHF
-,-,TRBV28,TRBJ1-1,TGTGCCAGCACGTTAAATGCAGGATTGAACACTGAAGCTTTCTTT,CASTLNAGLNTEAFF
medium-sized,-,TRBV6-2/TRBV6-3,TRBJ2-7,TGTGCCACCCATCCGGGGCGGGCACCCTCCTACGAGCAGTACTTC,CATHPGRAPSYEQYF
many,-,TRBV11-2,TRBJ2-7,TGTGCCAGCAGCTTATCCCAACTACAGAGACCTTACGAGCAGTACTTC,CASSLSQLQRPYEQYF
many,TRBD2,TRBV15,TRBJ2-7,TGTGCCACCAGCAGAGATGTTACTAGCGGGCACTACGAGCAGTACTTC,CATSRDVTSGHYEQYF
many,-,TRBV7-9,TRBJ1-2,TGTGCCAGCAGCCCCGGGAATTATGGCTACACCTTC,CASSPGNYGYTF
many,TRBD2,TRBV20-1,TRBJ2-7,TGCAGTGCTAGAGTTAGCGGGAGAACCTACGAGCAGTACTTC,CSARVSGRTYEQYF
many,-,TRBV4-2,TRBJ2-7,TGTGCCAGCAGCCAATCGTACGAGCAGTACTTC,CASSQSYEQYF
many,-,TRBV29-1,TRBJ1-1,TGCAGCGTTGCAACCAGGGCCACTGAAGCTTTCTTT,CSVATRATEAFF
many,-,TRBV27,TRBJ2-3,TGTGCCAGCAGCTCAGGAGATACGCAGTATTTT,CASSSGDTQYF
large,-,TRBV6-2/TRBV6-3,TRBJ2-7,TGTGCCAGCAGTTACTCCCGGGAAGCCTACGAGCAGTACTTC,CASSYSREAYEQYF
many,TRBD1,TRBV6-2/TRBV6-3,TRBJ2-5,TGTGCCAGCAGTTATTCCAGGGGGACAGGGACCCAGTACTTC,CASSYSRGTGTQYF